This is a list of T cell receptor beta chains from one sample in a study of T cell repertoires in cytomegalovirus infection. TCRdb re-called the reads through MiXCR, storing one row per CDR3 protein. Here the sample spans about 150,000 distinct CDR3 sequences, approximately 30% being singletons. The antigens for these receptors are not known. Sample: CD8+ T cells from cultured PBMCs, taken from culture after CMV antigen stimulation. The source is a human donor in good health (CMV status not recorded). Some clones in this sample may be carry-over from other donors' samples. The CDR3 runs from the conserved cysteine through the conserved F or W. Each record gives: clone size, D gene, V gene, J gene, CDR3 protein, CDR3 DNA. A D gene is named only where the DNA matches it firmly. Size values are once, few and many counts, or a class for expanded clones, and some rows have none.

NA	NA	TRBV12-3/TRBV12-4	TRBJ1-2	CASSWGYGYTF	TGTGCCAGCAGTTGGGGCTATGGCTACACCTTC
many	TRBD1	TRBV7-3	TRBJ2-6	CASSSPQQGAHPGANVLTF	TGTGCCAGCAGCTCCCCCCAACAGGGGGCGCATCCTGGGGCCAACGTCCTGACTTTC
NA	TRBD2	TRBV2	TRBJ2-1	CASSGTSGTYNEQFF	TGTGCCAGCAGTGGGACTAGCGGGACATACAATGAGCAGTTCTTC
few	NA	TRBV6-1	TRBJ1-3	CASGQTLGNTIYF	TGTGCCAGTGGACAGACACTCGGAAACACCATATATTTT
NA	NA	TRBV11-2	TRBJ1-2	CASSLRGDGIDGYTF	TGTGCCAGCAGCTTGCGGGGGGATGGAATTGATGGCTACACCTTC
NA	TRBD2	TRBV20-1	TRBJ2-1	CSARDWASGGRSYNEQFF	TGCAGTGCTAGAGATTGGGCTAGCGGGGGGAGATCGTACAATGAGCAGTTCTTC
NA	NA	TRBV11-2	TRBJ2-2	CASSLRAPNTGELFF	TGTGCCAGCAGCTTGCGCGCCCCGAACACCGGGGAGCTGTTTTTT
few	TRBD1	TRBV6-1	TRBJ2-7	CASSEVGTGVYEQYF	TGTGCCAGCAGTGAAGTGGGGACAGGGGTATACGAGCAGTACTTC
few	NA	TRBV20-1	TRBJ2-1	CSARSSSGAADEQFF	TGCAGTGCTAGATCCAGCTCAGGGGCGGCGGATGAGCAGTTCTTC
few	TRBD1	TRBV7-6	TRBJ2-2	CASSPDRATGELFF	TGTGCCAGCAGTCCCGACAGGGCCACCGGGGAGCTGTTTTTT
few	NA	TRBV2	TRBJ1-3	CASSDGQSGNTIYF	TGTGCCAGCAGCGATGGACAGTCTGGAAACACCATATATTTT
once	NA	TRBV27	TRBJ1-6	CASRGLSLNNSPLHF	TGTGCCAGCAGGGGGTTAAGTCTCAATAATTCACCCCTCCACTTT
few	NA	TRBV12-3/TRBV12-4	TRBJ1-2	CASSFTAYGYTF	TGTGCCAGCAGTTTCACGGCTTATGGCTACACCTTC
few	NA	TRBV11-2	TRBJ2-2	CASSLMNTGELFF	TGTGCCAGCAGCTTGATGAACACCGGGGAGCTGTTTTTT
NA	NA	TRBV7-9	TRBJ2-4	CASSLGTENIQYF	TGTGCCAGCAGCTTGGGGACCGAAAACATTCAGTACTTC
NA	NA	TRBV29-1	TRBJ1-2	CSVEGGIRISSNYGYTF	TGCAGCGTTGAAGGAGGGATCAGGATAAGCTCTAACTATGGCTACACCTTC
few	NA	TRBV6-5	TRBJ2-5	CASSYSAIPQETQYF	TGTGCCAGCAGTTACTCGGCTATCCCCCAGGAGACCCAGTACTTC
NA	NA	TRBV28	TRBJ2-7	CASSLRGYDEQYF	TGTGCCAGCAGTTTAAGGGGTTACGACGAGCAGTACTTC
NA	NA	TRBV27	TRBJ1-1	CASLTNTEAFF	TGTGCCAGCCTTACGAACACTGAAGCTTTCTTT
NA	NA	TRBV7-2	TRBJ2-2	CASRPTAGPNTGELFF	TGTGCCAGCAGACCCACGGCGGGACCGAACACCGGGGAGCTGTTTTTT
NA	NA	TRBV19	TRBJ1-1	CASSMAGATEAFF	TGTGCCAGTAGTATGGCAGGGGCGACTGAAGCTTTCTTT
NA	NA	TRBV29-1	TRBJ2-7	CSAAGSTYEQYF	TGCAGCGCCGCTGGGAGTACCTACGAGCAGTACTTC
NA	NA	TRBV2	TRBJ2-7	CASMEGEDEQYF	TGTGCCAGCATGGAGGGAGAGGACGAGCAGTACTTC
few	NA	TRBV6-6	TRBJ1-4	CASSYSMGVGEKLFF	TGTGCCAGCAGTTACTCGATGGGGGTCGGGGAAAAACTGTTTTTT
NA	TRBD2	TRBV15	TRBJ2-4	CATSLREVAKNIQYF	TGTGCCACCAGTCTGCGGGAGGTAGCCAAAAACATTCAGTACTTC
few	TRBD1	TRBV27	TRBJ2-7	CASSRQGYEQYF	TGTGCCAGCAGCAGACAGGGCTACGAGCAGTACTTC
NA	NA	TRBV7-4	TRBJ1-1	CASSLGDSEAFF	TGTGCCAGCAGCTTAGGTGACAGTGAAGCTTTCTTT
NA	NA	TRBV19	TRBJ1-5	CASSIGGGQPQHF	TGTGCCAGTAGTATAGGGGGCGGACAGCCCCAGCATTTT
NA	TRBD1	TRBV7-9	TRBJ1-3	CASSPPDRAGNTIYF	TGTGCCAGCAGCCCCCCGGACAGGGCTGGAAACACCATATATTTT
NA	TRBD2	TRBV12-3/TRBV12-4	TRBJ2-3	CAVAGGNTDTQYF	TGTGCCGTGGCGGGGGGGAACACAGATACGCAGTATTTT
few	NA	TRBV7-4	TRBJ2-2	CASTRGLDGELFF	TGTGCCAGCACCCGGGGCCTCGACGGGGAGCTGTTTTTT
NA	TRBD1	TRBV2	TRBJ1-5	CASTIGQANQPQHF	TGTGCCAGCACCATCGGACAGGCGAATCAGCCCCAGCATTTT
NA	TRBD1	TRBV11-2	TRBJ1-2	CASRTTGDYGYTF	TGTGCCAGCAGGACGACAGGGGACTATGGCTACACCTTC
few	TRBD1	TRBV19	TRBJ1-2	CASRHTTGDTAGGYTF	TGTGCCAGTAGACACACGACAGGGGACACCGCCGGGGGCTACACCTTC
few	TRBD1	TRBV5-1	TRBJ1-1	CASSLGQGKAFF	TGCGCCAGCAGCCTAGGACAGGGGAAAGCTTTCTTT
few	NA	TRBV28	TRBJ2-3	CASSSPTLTDRLGPDTQYF	TGTGCCAGCAGTTCCCCCACCCTGACAGACCGACTGGGTCCAGATACGCAGTATTTT
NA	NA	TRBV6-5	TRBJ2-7	CASSYSRVYEQYF	TGTGCCAGCAGTTACAGCAGGGTCTACGAGCAGTACTTC
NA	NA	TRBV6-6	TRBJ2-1	CASRGVHYNEQFF	TGTGCCAGCAGGGGGGTCCACTACAATGAGCAGTTCTTC
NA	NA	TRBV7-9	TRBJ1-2	CASGLTGTAYGYTF	TGTGCCAGCGGGTTGACAGGAACTGCCTACGGCTACACCTTC